These 24 T cell receptor beta chains share one sample of origin, sequenced in a study of T cell responses to AZD1222 COVID-19 vaccine. The assay was immunoSEQ multiplex PCR, and TCRdb's table has in-frame clones only and misses some. The sample lists some 120,000 clones, around 92% occurring once. The sequencing used peripheral blood, collected on day 0 of AZD1222 vaccination. These TCRs come from an adult in good health.

The CDR3 bases are TGCGCCAGCAGCAACCTATGGGACGATGGCTACACCTTC. Its translation: CASSNLWDDGYTF. The gene calls are TRBV5-1 and TRBJ1-2; TRBD1 is a possible D gene (5 bases). Trimming pared 4 bases from V and 6 bases from J, leaving 13 bases between. Germline CDR1 reads SGHRS; CDR2 reads YFSETQ. CDR3 size: 13 residues.

V is TRBV19 and J is TRBJ2-1; the match to TRBD2 covers 13 bases. The V gene end was trimmed by 3 bases and the J gene end by 12 bases; junction bases not matched to a gene: 8. Per germline, CDR1 LNHDA and CDR2 SQIVND (reference sequence). CDR3 length: 15 amino acids. CDR3 sequence reads: CASSMNIGLAGAQFF. DNA of the CDR3: TGTGCCAGTAGTATGAACATCGGACTAGCGGGAGCGCAGTTCTTC. The full variable domain, in which reference TRBV19 and TRBJ2-1 provide the parts outside the CDR3, is DGGITQSPKYLFRKEGQNVTLSCEQNLNHDAMYWYRQDPGQGLRLIYYSQIVNDFQKGDIAEGYSVSREKKESFPLTVTSAQKNPTAFYLCASSMNIGLAGAQFFGPGTRLTVL.

This sequence joins TRBV20-1 and TRBJ1-1; D remains ambiguous. This CDR3 spans 13 amino acids. Germline V gene lookup returns CDR1 DFQATT and CDR2 SNEGSKA (reference sequence). The V and J ends lost 3 bases and 0 bases respectively, with 8 bases between them. CDR3 residues: CSASQGLNTEAFF. The CDR3 nucleotides are TGCAGTGCTAGTCAAGGGTTGAACACTGAAGCTTTCTTT.

The chain recombines TRBV6-5 with TRBJ2-7, with TRBD1 identical over 8 bases. Unmatched junction bases numbered 3, after V lost 6 bases and J lost 5 bases. Germline lookup yields CDR1 MNHEY and CDR2 SVGAGI. This CDR3 contains 12 residues. The CDR3 region has the DNA TGTGCCAGCAGCAAGGACAGGGACGAGCAGTACTTC. This gives the protein CASSKDRDEQYF.

V and J are TRBV10-3 and TRBJ2-2; 11 nucleotides match TRBD1. V was pared by 8 bases and J by 4 bases, with 6 bases of the junction left unmatched. Per germline, CDR1 ENHRY and CDR2 SYGVKD. The CDR3 length is 15 residues. CDR3 amino acids: CAIPSGTGGTGELFF. The DNA of the CDR3 is TGTGCCATCCCGTCCGGGACAGGGGGCACCGGGGAGCTGTTTTTT.

The chain has TRBV18 and TRBJ1-2; the match to TRBD1 covers 9 bases. The length of the CDR3 is 13 residues. V shed 3 bases and J 4 bases; nucleotides not matched to a gene: 0. CDR1 KGHSH and CDR2 LQKENI come from the germline V gene. The CDR3 loop is CASSPTGGYGYTF. The CDR3 DNA is TGTGCCAGCTCACCGACAGGGGGCTATGGCTACACCTTC.

The chain is built from TRBV29-1 and TRBJ1-2; TRBD1 matches 9 bases. The CDR3 extends over 14 amino acids. V was clipped by 6 bases and J by 0 bases; unmatched bases: 5. Germline V lookup: CDR1 SQVTM, CDR2 ANQGSEA. The CDR3 DNA follows: TGCAGCGTCGGAGGACAGGGGACTAACTATGGCTACACCTTC. Protein: CSVGGQGTNYGYTF.

This clone has only one observation. The V gene is TRBV9, the J gene TRBJ2-5; the match to TRBD1 covers 9 bases. V lost 4 bases to trimming and J lost 6 bases; unmatched junction nucleotides: 7. From germline, CDR1 is SGDLS and CDR2 YYNGEE. This CDR3 has 14 amino acids. The CDR3, as DNA: TGTGCCAGCAGCCCCCGGGACAGGGCTCAGACCCAGTACTTC. This translates into CASSPRDRAQTQYF. The variable domain in full, completed from reference TRBV9 and TRBJ2-5, reads DSGVTQTPKHLITATGQRVTLRCSPRSGDLSVYWYQQSLDQGLQFLIQYYNGEERAKGNILERFSAQQFPDLHSELNLSSLELGDSALYFCASSPRDRAQTQYFGPGTRLLVL.

The rearrangement links TRBV21-1 to TRBJ1-6; the table's TRBD1 call for D was not verified on the DNA. TRBV21-1 is a recognized pseudogene. The CDR3 has 17 residues. The CDR3 loop reads CASSKVGGRRRNSPLHF. CDR3 bases: TGTGCCAGCAGCAAAGTAGGGGGACGCCGGCGGAATTCACCCCTCCACTTT.

Written as DNA, the CDR3 is TGTGCCAGCAGGGTTACAAGGAATGAAAAACTGTTTTTT. Protein: CASRVTRNEKLFF. The chain combines TRBV2 with TRBJ1-4; D gene ambiguous. Germline assignment: CDR1 SNHLY and CDR2 FYNNEI. This CDR3 has 13 amino acids. The V gene lost 6 bases and the J gene lost 5 bases, with 10 bases spanning the gap.

The chain is built from TRBV19 and TRBJ1-4; the D gene is possibly TRBD1 (5 bases). The germline V gene encodes CDR1 LNHDA and CDR2 SQIVND (reference sequence). The CDR3 runs to 14 residues. Trimming took 3 bases from V and 8 from J, leaving 13 bases between them. CDR3 sequence: CASSIRVSGEKLFF. CDR3 in DNA: TGTGCCAGTAGTATCAGGGTATCGGGAGAAAAACTGTTTTTT.

The rearrangement joins TRBV19 to TRBJ2-7; D remains unclear. This CDR3 is built from 14 residues. Germline CDR1 and CDR2: LNHDA and SQIVND (reference sequence). Between the trimmed V and J ends, which lost 3 bases and 2 bases, there was a span of 11 bases. The CDR3 coding sequence is TGTGCCAGTAGTATGACGGCTAAGGCCTACGAGCAGTACTTC. It specifies CASSMTAKAYEQYF.

The rearrangement uses TRBV7-2 and TRBJ1-2; unclear D gene. The CDR3 is made up of 17 amino acids. Germline V gene data show CDR1 as SGHTA and CDR2 as FQGNSA. The V gene lost 5 bases and the J gene lost 4 bases, with 23 bases spanning the gap. DNA for the CDR3: TGTGCCAGCAGCCGTTCGGACTCAGAGACGTCGGTCTATGGCTACACCTTC. Its protein is CASSRSDSETSVYGYTF.

The count of this clone is one. The chain has TRBV30 and TRBJ1-5; D call uncertain. Trimming shortened V by 1 base and J by 3 bases, and 7 bases separated the two germline ends. The CDR3 runs to 13 residues. Germline V gene sequence: CDR1 GTSNPN, CDR2 SVGIG (reference sequence). CDR3 in amino acids: CAWSERYNQPQHF. The CDR3 DNA reads as TGTGCCTGGAGTGAACGCTACAATCAGCCCCAGCATTTT.

The J gene is TRBJ2-1, the V gene TRBV5-6; unclear D gene. Trimming took 0 bases from V and 8 from J, leaving 6 bases between them. There are 12 residues in the CDR3. In germline, CDR1 is SGHDT, CDR2 YYEEEE. CDR3 sequence: CASSLEVDEQFF. Here the CDR3 DNA reads TGTGCCAGCAGCTTGGAAGTCGATGAGCAGTTCTTC. Full variable domain (outside the CDR3, taken from reference TRBV5-6 and TRBJ2-1): DAGVTQSPTHLIKTRGQQVTLRCSPKSGHDTVSWYQQALGQGPQFIFQYYEEEERQRGNFPDRFSGHQFPNYSSELNVNALLLGDSALYLCASSLEVDEQFFGPGTRLTVL.

The chain joins TRBV12-3 or TRBV12-4 to TRBJ2-1; TRBD2 is a possible D gene (6 bases). The length of the CDR3 is 13 residues. V was trimmed by 4 bases and J by 8 bases, leaving 12 bases between them. CDR3 loop: CASSYRRAYEQFF. The CDR3, as DNA: TGTGCCAGCAGTTATAGGAGGGCCTATGAGCAGTTCTTC.

The CDR3 sequence is CASSWGQGANQPQHF. The CDR3 DNA sequence: TGTGCCAGCAGCTGGGGACAGGGGGCGAATCAGCCCCAGCATTTT. The J gene is TRBJ1-5, the V gene TRBV9, with 12 nucleotides matching TRBD1. The ends lost 4 bases at V and 4 bases at J; junction bases unmatched: 3. CDR1 and CDR2 (germline): SGDLS, YYNGEE. The CDR3 contains 15 residues.

The V gene is TRBV18, the J gene TRBJ2-2, with 8 bases lining up with TRBD2. The J segment lost 6 bases and the V segment lost 2 bases, leaving 8 bases of the junction unmatched. Per germline, CDR1 KGHSH and CDR2 LQKENI. This CDR3 contains 16 residues. The CDR3 DNA reads TGTGCCAGCTCACCAGACGGGAGGGCAGTCGCCGGGGAGCTGTTTTTT. Protein sequence: CASSPDGRAVAGELFF.

The chain links TRBV14 to TRBJ2-3; no reliable D call. Germline V gene lookup returns CDR1 SGHDN and CDR2 FVKESK. The CDR3 length is 14 residues. Trimming removed 2 bases at V and 4 bases at J, with 10 bases between. The CDR3 DNA reads as TGTGCCAGCAGCCAACCCGTAGCCTCAGATACGCAGTATTTT. Amino acid sequence: CASSQPVASDTQYF.

The chain joins TRBV15 to TRBJ1-3; 9 nucleotides line up with TRBD1. The germline CDR1 and CDR2 sequences are LNHNV and YYDKDF (reference sequence). The J segment lost 4 bases and the V segment lost 7 bases, leaving 5 bases of the junction unmatched. This CDR3 is 14 amino acids long. The CDR3 region is CATTRDREGNTIYF. In DNA, the CDR3 is TGTGCCACCACTCGGGACAGGGAAGGAAACACCATATATTTT.

The chain recombines TRBV2 with TRBJ2-3; 7 bases line up with TRBD1. The CDR3 spans 13 residues. J gave up 2 bases and V 9 bases, and 5 bases lay outside the gene matches. Germline V gene data show CDR1 as SNHLY and CDR2 as FYNNEI. CDR3 nucleotide sequence: TGTGCCAGACGGGACAGCCTCACAGATACGCAGTATTTT. It specifies CARRDSLTDTQYF.

V usage is TRBV6-6 and J usage is TRBJ1-3, with no clear D. The length of the CDR3 is 13 residues. Germline V gives CDR1 MNHNY, CDR2 SVGAGI (reference sequence). Between the trimmed V and J ends, which lost 6 bases and 0 bases, there was a span of 6 bases. The CDR3 protein is CASRRFSGNTIYF. CDR3 coding DNA: TGTGCCAGCAGGCGTTTCTCTGGAAACACCATATATTTT.

J is TRBJ2-1 and V is TRBV7-8; the D gene is possibly TRBD2 (5 bases). The CDR3 is made up of 16 amino acids. V was trimmed by 2 bases and J by 0 bases, leaving 11 bases between them. Germline-derived CDR1 and CDR2 are SGHVS and FQNEAQ. CDR3 amino acids: CASSLRRGGSYNEQFF. Written as DNA, the CDR3 is TGTGCCAGCAGCTTACGTCGGGGTGGCTCCTACAATGAGCAGTTCTTC.

The J gene is TRBJ2-7, the V gene TRBV6-5; D call uncertain. CDR1 and CDR2 (germline): MNHEY, SVGAGI. The CDR3 totals 12 residues. V lost 7 bases and J 1 base, leaving 8 bases between the germline ends. The CDR3 DNA reads TGTGCCAGCAAGAACCCATCCTACGAGCAGTACTTC. Its translation is CASKNPSYEQYF.